The 14 T cell receptor beta chains below come from one sample, sequenced in a study of CD8 T cells in ankylosing spondylitis. MiXCR, run by TCRdb on the 5' RACE reads, gives a single entry per CDR3 protein. Of approximately 260,000 distinct CDR3 sequences in the sample, 15% to 20% were seen once. Sequencing used blood, either unsorted or a sorted T cell fraction (not recorded which). Receptors originate from a male donor with ankylosing spondylitis or in good health (not recorded which).

The chain combines TRBV7-8 with TRBJ1-2; perhaps TRBD1 as D (6 bases). Deletions cut 7 bases from V and 4 bases from J, with 25 bases between. The CDR3 totals 17 residues. The germline gives CDR1 SGHVS, CDR2 FQNEAQ. The CDR3 bases are TGTGCCAGCACCCCCTCGGTTAGCCAGGGGACCAGCTATGGCTACACCTTC. Its protein product is CASTPSVSQGTSYGYTF. The complete variable domain, with remaining parts taken from reference TRBV7-8 and TRBJ1-2, reads GAGVSQSPRYKVAKRGQDVALRCDPISGHVSLFWYQQALGQGPEFLTYFQNEAQLDKSGLPSDRFFAERPEGSVSTLKIQRTQQEDSAVYLCASTPSVSQGTSYGYTFGSGTRLTVV.

The table lists this clonotype with a few counts. The chain links TRBV6-2 or TRBV6-3 to TRBJ2-1; D call uncertain. The CDR3 has 13 residues. CDR1 and CDR2 (germline): MNHEY, SVGEGT. V dropped 0 bases and J dropped 7 bases, with 7 bases sitting between them. CDR3 sequence: CASSYSTGNEQFF. In DNA form, the CDR3 reads TGTGCCAGCAGTTACTCGACCGGGAATGAGCAGTTCTTC.

This clonotype was recorded at least ten times. J is TRBJ1-5 and V is TRBV4-2; D is ambiguous. This CDR3 is built from 14 residues. The V and J ends lost 1 base and 4 bases respectively, with 8 bases between them. Per the germline V gene, CDR1 is LGHNA and CDR2 is YNFKEQ. In DNA, the CDR3 is TGTGCCAGCAGCCAAGCTGTGGGGAATCAGCCCCAGCATTTT. It is translated as CASSQAVGNQPQHF.

This clonotype was seen only a few times. The gene calls are TRBV24-1 and TRBJ2-7, with a tentative D call TRBD2 (5 bases). Germline loops: CDR1 KGHDR, CDR2 SFDVKD. The CDR3 spans 13 residues. With 0 bases removed from V and 3 bases from J, the gap between germline ends came to 5 bases. CDR3 nucleotides: TGTGCCACCAGTGATTTGGGAGGCTACGAGCAGTACTTC. Translating it yields CATSDLGGYEQYF.

The chain is built from TRBV4-2 and TRBJ2-7; D possibly uses TRBD1 or TRBD2 (5 bases each). Trimming cost V 0 bases and J 6 bases, with 15 bases left between them. The CDR3 covers 15 residues. Germline values: CDR1 LGHNA, CDR2 YNFKEQ. The CDR3 sequence is CASSQDLGEAVEQYF. The CDR3 coding sequence is TGTGCCAGCAGCCAAGATTTGGGGGAAGCTGTCGAGCAGTACTTC.

The gene calls are TRBV19 and TRBJ2-1; perhaps TRBD2 as D (6 bases). Germline CDR1 reads LNHDA; CDR2 reads SQIVND (reference sequence). The V end lost 4 bases, the J end lost 4 bases, and 8 bases lay between the germline ends. This CDR3 region has 13 residues. The chain's CDR3 is CASSTLAYNEQFF. The CDR3 region has the DNA TGTGCCAGTAGTACTCTAGCGTACAATGAGCAGTTCTTC.

This clonotype occurred a few times. V usage is TRBV6-5 and J usage is TRBJ2-3; 8 nucleotides agree with TRBD1. The CDR3 totals 17 residues. The junction had 8 bases not matched to a gene; V was cut back by 3 bases and J by 0 bases. The germline V gene has CDR1 MNHEY and CDR2 SVGAGI. CDR3 in DNA: TGTGCCAGCAGTTATCCCGGGACAGGCACTAGCACAGATACGCAGTATTTT. This gives the protein CASSYPGTGTSTDTQYF.

The chain uses TRBV19 and TRBJ2-3; D may be TRBD2 (5 bases). Deletions cut 7 bases from V and 2 bases from J, with 16 bases between. CDR3 size: 15 residues. In germline, CDR1 is LNHDA, CDR2 SQIVND (reference sequence). This chain's CDR3 is CASKWSGFHTDTQYF. The CDR3 nucleotides read TGTGCCAGTAAATGGAGCGGATTCCACACAGATACGCAGTATTTT.

This clonotype was detected only a few times. The chain employs TRBV6-2 or TRBV6-3 and TRBJ1-1; D is uncertain. CDR1 MNHEY and CDR2 SVGEGT come from the germline V gene. Trimming took 3 bases from V and 0 from J, leaving 26 bases between them. The CDR3 is made up of 20 amino acids. The CDR3 nucleotides read TGTGCCAGCAGTTATCCCTCAGACGGAGAACCACTCACTCTGAACACTGAAGCTTTCTTT. Translating it yields CASSYPSDGEPLTLNTEAFF.

This chain links TRBV12-5 with TRBJ1-2; D unclear. Between the trimmed V and J ends, which lost 2 bases and 6 bases, there was a span of 16 bases. The germline gives CDR1 LGHNT, CDR2 FRNRAP. The CDR3 is made up of 15 amino acids. The CDR3 reads CASGLSVGMMDGYTF. DNA for the CDR3: TGTGCTAGTGGTTTGTCAGTAGGAATGATGGATGGCTACACCTTC.

In this sample, this clonotype turned up a few times. V usage is TRBV27 and J usage is TRBJ2-6; maybe TRBD1 (6 bases). This CDR3 contains 18 residues. Germline CDR1 MNHEY, CDR2 SMNVEV (reference sequence). The germline V and J ends were trimmed by 4 bases and 0 bases, with 16 bases remaining between them. CDR3 nucleotide sequence: TGTGCCAGCAGTTCTTTACCGGGACACAACTCTGGGGCCAACGTCCTGACTTTC. The encoded protein is CASSSLPGHNSGANVLTF.

This clonotype appeared once. A clone one base away is much larger, so this may be a read error. The gene calls are TRBV6-5 and TRBJ1-1, with D possibly matching TRBD1 (5 bases). Germline-derived CDR1 and CDR2 are MNHEY and SVGAGI. The CDR3 loop spans 13 amino acids. The CDR3 DNA sequence: TGTGCCAGCAGTTACGAGGGGAACACTGAAGCTCTCTTT. It encodes CASSYEGNTEALF.

V usage is TRBV27 and J usage is TRBJ2-2; D not resolved. The germline gives CDR1 MNHEY, CDR2 SMNVEV (reference sequence). This CDR3 contains 13 residues. V dropped 6 bases and J dropped 3 bases, with 8 bases sitting between them. The CDR3 here is CASRETYTGELFF. Written as DNA, the CDR3 is TGTGCCAGCAGGGAAACATACACCGGGGAGCTGTTTTTT.

This clonotype was counted ten times or more. This chain links TRBV4-2 with TRBJ2-7; 8 bases match TRBD1. With 0 bases clipped from V and 4 bases from J, the junction kept 5 bases outside the gene matches. Germline V gene data show CDR1 as LGHNA and CDR2 as YNFKEQ. This CDR3 is 15 amino acids long. CDR3 loop: CASSQEGRGPYEQYF. The CDR3 region has the DNA TGTGCCAGCAGCCAAGAAGGCAGGGGGCCTTACGAGCAGTACTTC.